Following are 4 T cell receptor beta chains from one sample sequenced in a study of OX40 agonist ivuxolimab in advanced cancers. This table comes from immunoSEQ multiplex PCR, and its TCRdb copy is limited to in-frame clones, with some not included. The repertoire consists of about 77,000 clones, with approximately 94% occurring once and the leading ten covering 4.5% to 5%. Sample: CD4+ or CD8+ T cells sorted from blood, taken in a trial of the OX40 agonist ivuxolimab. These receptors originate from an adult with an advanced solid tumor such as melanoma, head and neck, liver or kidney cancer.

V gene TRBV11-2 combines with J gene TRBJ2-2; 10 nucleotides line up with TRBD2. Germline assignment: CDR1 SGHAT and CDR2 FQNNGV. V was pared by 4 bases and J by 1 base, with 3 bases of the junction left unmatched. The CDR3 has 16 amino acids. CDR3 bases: TGTGCCAGCAGCTCGATAGCGGGAGGGAACACCGGGGAGCTGTTTTTT. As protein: CASSSIAGGNTGELFF.

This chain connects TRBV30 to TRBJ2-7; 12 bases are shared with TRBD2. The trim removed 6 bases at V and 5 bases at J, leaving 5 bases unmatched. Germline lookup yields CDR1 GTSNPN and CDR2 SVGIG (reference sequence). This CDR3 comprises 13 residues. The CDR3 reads CACPGLAGNEQYF. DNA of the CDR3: TGTGCCTGTCCGGGACTAGCGGGCAACGAGCAGTACTTC.

The CDR3 here is CASRQNTEAFF. The CDR3 DNA reads TGTGCCAGCAGACAGAACACTGAAGCTTTCTTT. The rearrangement joins TRBV7-9 to TRBJ1-1, with D uncertain. Trimming removed 6 bases from V and 1 base from J, with 3 bases in between. Germline values: CDR1 SEHNR, CDR2 FQNEAQ (reference sequence). There are 11 residues in the CDR3.

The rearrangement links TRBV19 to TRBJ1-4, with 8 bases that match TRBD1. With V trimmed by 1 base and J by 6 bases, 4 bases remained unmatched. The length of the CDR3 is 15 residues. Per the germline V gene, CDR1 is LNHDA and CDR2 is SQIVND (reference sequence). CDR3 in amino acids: CASSIGRGRDEKLFF. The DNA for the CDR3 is TGTGCCAGTAGTATAGGCAGGGGGCGAGATGAAAAACTGTTTTTT.